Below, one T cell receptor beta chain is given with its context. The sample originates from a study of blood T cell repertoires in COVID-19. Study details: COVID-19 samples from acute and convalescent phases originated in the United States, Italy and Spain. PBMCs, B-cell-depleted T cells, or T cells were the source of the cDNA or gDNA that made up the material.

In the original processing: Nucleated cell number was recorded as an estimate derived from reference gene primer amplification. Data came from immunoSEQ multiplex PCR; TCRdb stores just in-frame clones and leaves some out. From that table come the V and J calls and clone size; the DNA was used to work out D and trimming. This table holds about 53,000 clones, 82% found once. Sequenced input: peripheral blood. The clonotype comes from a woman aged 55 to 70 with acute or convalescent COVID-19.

The chain's CDR3 is CATSDSRQSNEQFF. The DNA of the CDR3 is TGTGCCACCAGTGATTCTCGACAGAGCAATGAGCAGTTCTTC. The rearrangement links TRBV24-1 to TRBJ2-1; D is perhaps TRBD1 (5 bases). This CDR3 spans 14 amino acids. Between the trimmed V and J ends, which lost 2 bases and 6 bases, there was a span of 10 bases. The V gene's germline CDR1 is KGHDR and CDR2 SFDVKD.